This TCR beta chain was captured in a study of cytomegalovirus exposure and HLA in healthy donors. Findings of the study overall: A previous analysis found most TCR beta V segments productive roughly 87% or roughly 30% of the time. Common viral pathogens seemed to be connected with several of the most significant clusters, according to a later analysis. The authors judged a highly shared variant cluster likely a sequencing artifact.

Of note for this clone: The antigen is undetermined.

Sampled while nominally healthy, donors likely had unrecorded immune exposures. PCR primers comprised 60 Vbeta and 13 Jbeta primers. Data came from immunoSEQ multiplex PCR; TCRdb stores just in-frame clones and leaves some out. The sample lists nearly 200,000 clones, about 76% seen once, with approximately 0.4% in the top ten. V lost 0 bases and J lost 0, with 12 bases in between. Looked up from germline, CDR1 is SGHNT and CDR2 is YYREEE (reference sequence). CDR3 length: 16 residues. The chain carries TRBV5-4 and TRBJ1-2; possibly TRBD1 for D (6 bases). The origin of this receptor is a male donor in good health and CMV-seropositive. Sequenced: PBMCs. This chain's CDR3 is CASSLGEQGPNYGYTF. CDR3 nucleotides: TGTGCCAGCAGCTTGGGGGAACAGGGACCTAACTATGGCTACACCTTC.